This TCR beta chain was observed in a study of T cells in Graves' hyperthyroidism and ophthalmopathy. The CDR3 consists of 13 residues. The V gene end was trimmed by 4 bases and the J gene end by 7 bases; junction bases not matched to a gene: 7. Germline assignment: CDR1 SGHRS and CDR2 YFSETQ. From RNA transcripts, TCR beta CDR3 regions were amplified. An initial round of RT-PCR targeting the TCR CDR3 relied on the HTBI primer set. MiXCR was run by TCRdb on the multiplex PCR reads, yielding one entry per CDR3 protein. The repertoire holds some 350,000 distinct CDR3 sequences, over 12% seen once, with roughly 19% in the top ten.

The sequencing sample was made of blood. The sequence was collected from a woman in her fifties or sixties with Graves' ophthalmopathy. The rearrangement joins TRBV5-1 to TRBJ1-2, with TRBD1 matching over 7 bases. In nucleotides, the CDR3 is TGCGCCAGCAGCCTGACAGGGTGGGGTGGCTACACCTTC. Translated: CASSLTGWGGYTF.